This T cell receptor (beta chain) was observed in a study of cytomegalovirus exposure and HLA in healthy donors. Worth noting for this clone: Its specificity is not known.

Notes on the study in general: TRBV6-2, TRBV6-3 and some other V segments were unresolvable in 87-base-pair reads. Earlier analysis yielded a pattern in which most TCR beta V segments were productive about 87% or about 30% of the time. Association of a missense DCLRE1C variant with TCR beta V- and J-gene trimming was reported in a later analysis.

CDR1 is KGHSH and CDR2 is LQKENI in the germline V gene. The CDR3 covers 15 residues. Deletions cut 6 bases from V and 0 bases from J, with 11 bases between. In nominal health when sampled, donors likely had unrecorded immune exposures nonetheless. PCR was performed using 60 Vbeta and 13 Jbeta primers. TCRdb keeps only in-frame clones here, not all; method: immunoSEQ multiplex PCR. The sample lists some 130,000 clones; approximately 85% were seen once. This chain joins TRBV18 and TRBJ1-4; a possible D gene is TRBD1 (6 bases). The material sequenced was PBMCs. This clonotype was obtained from a woman aged 25 to 39 in good health and CMV-seropositive. Here the CDR3 reads CASSPQGPTNEKLFF. The CDR3 bases are TGTGCCAGCTCCCCCCAGGGGCCAACTAATGAAAAACTGTTTTTT.